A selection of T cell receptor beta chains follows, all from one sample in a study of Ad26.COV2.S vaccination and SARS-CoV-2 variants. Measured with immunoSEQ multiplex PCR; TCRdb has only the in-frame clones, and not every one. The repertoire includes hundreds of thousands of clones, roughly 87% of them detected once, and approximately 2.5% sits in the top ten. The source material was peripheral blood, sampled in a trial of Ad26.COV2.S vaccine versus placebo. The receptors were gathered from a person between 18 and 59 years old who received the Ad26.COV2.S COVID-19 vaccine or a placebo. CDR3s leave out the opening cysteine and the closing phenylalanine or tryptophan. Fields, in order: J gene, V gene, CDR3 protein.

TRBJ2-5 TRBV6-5 ASSSWTLKETQY
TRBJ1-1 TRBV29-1 TPQEMNTEAF
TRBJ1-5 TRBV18 ASSPDGNQPQH
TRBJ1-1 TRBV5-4 ASSSRQGSEAF
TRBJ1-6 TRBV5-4 ASSLWAVSNSPLH
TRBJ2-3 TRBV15 ATSNLAGADTQY
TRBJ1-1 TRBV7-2 ASSLVDGTEAF
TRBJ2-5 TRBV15 ATSTGLRETQY
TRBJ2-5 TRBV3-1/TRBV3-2 ASSQQRETQY
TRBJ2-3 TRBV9 ASSADTQY
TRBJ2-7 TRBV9 ASSVGPGLPYEQY
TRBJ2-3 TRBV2 ASTERGWGDTQY
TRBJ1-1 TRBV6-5 ASSYMGQGVAF
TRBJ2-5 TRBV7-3 ASSPGGAGSMGETQY
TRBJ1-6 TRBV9 ASSVDWSDRVESPLH
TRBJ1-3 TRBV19 ASSITGSGNTIY
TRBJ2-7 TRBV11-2 ASSLREDEQY
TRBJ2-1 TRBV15 ATSREGASGYRLF
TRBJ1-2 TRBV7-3 ASSSTGNEGYT
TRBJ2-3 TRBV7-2 ASSLRRGQQTDTQY
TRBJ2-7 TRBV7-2 ASSRTSGGAGPFSEQY
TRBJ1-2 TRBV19 ASSTRTGILYGYT
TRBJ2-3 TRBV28 ASLTIGQGASDTQY
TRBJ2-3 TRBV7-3 ASSPTPLAGGNTQY
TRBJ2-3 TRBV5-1 ASSLAGGEDTQY
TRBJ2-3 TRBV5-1 ASSWGTSGRRLTDTQY
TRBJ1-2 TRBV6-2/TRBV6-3 ASSRGQGKTYGYT
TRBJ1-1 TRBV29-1 SIFDRDSTEAF
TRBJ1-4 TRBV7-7 ASSPGDSTNEKLF
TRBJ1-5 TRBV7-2 ASSPTANGNQPQH
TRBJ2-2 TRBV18 ASSPQGLASVTGELF
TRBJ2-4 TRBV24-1 ATSPPGQENIQY
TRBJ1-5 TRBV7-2 ASSLAQGVNQPQH
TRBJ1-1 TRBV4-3 ASSQENMNTEAF
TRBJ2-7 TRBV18 ASSPPTGKYEQY
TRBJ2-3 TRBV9 ASNSVSGGATDTQY
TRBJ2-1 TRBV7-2 ASSFGSAIYNEQF
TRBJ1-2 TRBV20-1 SAGQGYT
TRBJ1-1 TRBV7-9 ASSPTMNTEAF
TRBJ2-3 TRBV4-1 ASSHPPGQVTDTQY
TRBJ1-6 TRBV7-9 ASSLTGAYNSPLH
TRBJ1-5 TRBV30 AWSAGTAYNQPQH
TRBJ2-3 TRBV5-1 ASSLIGGTDTQY
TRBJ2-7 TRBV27 ASSTAAGQAV
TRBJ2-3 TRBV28 ASSDGTRDTQY
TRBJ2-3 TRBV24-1 ATTPGGGTDTQY
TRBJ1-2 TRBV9 ASSATGTGHGYT
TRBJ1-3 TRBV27 ASTLAGAGNTIY
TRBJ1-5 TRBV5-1 ASSILGGSNQPQH
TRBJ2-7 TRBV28 ATEEGNGFEQY
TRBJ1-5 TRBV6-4 ASSPRRLKTGDSNQPQH
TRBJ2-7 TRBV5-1 ASSWQLGQGVHEQY
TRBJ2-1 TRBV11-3 ASSLGAPWVAEKYNEQF
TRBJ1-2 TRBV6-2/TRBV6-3 ASSSTVYGYT
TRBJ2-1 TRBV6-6 ASTKGGYNEQF